Reported below is one T cell receptor beta chain. No antigen is known for it. The V and J ends lost 4 bases and 7 bases respectively, with 12 bases between them. CDR1 is SGHDT, CDR2 YYEEEE, per germline. CDR3 length equals 13 residues. The data derive from a study of PD-1 blockade in classical Hodgkin lymphoma. Regarding the study as a whole: When set against healthy donors, newly diagnosed patients were reported to show lower baseline TCR diversity.

Time point of the sample: cycle 4 day 1 (C4D1), after 6 weeks of nivolumab. Brentuximab vedotin exposure varied, and every patient relapsed after autologous stem cell transplantation. Isolated CD8+ T cells were derived from thawed PBMCs through magnetic negative selection. Measured with immunoSEQ multiplex PCR; TCRdb has only the in-frame clones, and not every one. This sample has about 15,000 clones, with about nine tenths found just once. Material: CD8+ T cells from blood, obtained before the fourth cycle of nivolumab. The TCR originated in a human donor with classical Hodgkin lymphoma. The rearrangement links TRBV5-6 to TRBJ1-3; tentative D call: TRBD1 (5 bases). The CDR3 here is CASSPPGGNTIYF. In DNA form, the CDR3 reads TGTGCCAGCAGCCCCCCGGGGGGGAACACCATATATTTT.